This TCR beta chain was retrieved from a study of T cells in Graves' hyperthyroidism and ophthalmopathy. Study results and limitations: Ophthalmopathy and stable hyperthyroidism were told apart by a 13 V-J model. Also found in blood were most expanded thyroid clonotypes above 0.001.

Note on this clonotype: Its antigen is undetermined.

Researchers took RNA transcripts and amplified the TCR beta CDR3 regions from them. First-round RT-PCR targeting the TCR CDR3 was performed with the HTBI primer set. TCRdb used MiXCR to reprocess the multiplex PCR reads, holding one entry per CDR3 protein. The data contain 600,000 to 700,000 distinct CDR3 sequences, less than 45% of them singletons. CDR3 length equals 15 residues. The germline V and J ends were trimmed by 3 bases and 6 bases, with 15 bases remaining between them. Germline CDR1 reads LNHDA; CDR2 reads SQIVND (reference sequence). Orbital computed tomography and thyroid ultrasound, together with serum TRAb and thyroxine and clinical symptoms, were used for diagnoses.

The sequenced sample was peripheral blood or thyroid tissue (not recorded which). This TCR came from an adult man with Graves' disease, either hyperthyroidism or ophthalmopathy (not recorded which). The chain is built from TRBV19 and TRBJ1-5; D unresolved. CDR3 bases: TGTGCCAGTAGTATTATAGTATACGGCTCTCAGCCCCAGCATTTT. It specifies CASSIIVYGSQPQHF.